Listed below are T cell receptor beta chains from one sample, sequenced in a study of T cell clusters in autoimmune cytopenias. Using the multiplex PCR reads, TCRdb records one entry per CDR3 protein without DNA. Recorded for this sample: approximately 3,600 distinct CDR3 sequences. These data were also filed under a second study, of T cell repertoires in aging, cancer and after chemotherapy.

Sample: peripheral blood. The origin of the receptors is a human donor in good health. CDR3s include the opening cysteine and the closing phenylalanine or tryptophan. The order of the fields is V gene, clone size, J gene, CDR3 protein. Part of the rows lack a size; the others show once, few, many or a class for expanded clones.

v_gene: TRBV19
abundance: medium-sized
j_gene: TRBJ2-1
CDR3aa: CASSPGLEYNEQFF

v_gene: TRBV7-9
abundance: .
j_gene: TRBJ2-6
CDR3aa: CASSLERTVAGANVLTF

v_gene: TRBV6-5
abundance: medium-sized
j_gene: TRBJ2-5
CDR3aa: CASSYSGLETQYF

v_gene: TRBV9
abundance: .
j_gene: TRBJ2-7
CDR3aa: CASSGHTGNEQYF

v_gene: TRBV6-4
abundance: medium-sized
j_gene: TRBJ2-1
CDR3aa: CASSDSTTSGPYNEQFF

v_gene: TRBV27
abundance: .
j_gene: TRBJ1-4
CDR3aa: CASTPGGGRTEPTNEKLFF

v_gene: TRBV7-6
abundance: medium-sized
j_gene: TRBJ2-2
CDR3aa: CAVTGGWTGELFF

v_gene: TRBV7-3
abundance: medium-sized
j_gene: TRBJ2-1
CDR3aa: CASSYGGGKIDEQFF

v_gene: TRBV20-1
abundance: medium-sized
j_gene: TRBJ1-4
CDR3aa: CSAATGGTNEKLFF

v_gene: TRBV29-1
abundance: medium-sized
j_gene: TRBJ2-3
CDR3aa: CSGRGTGGTDTQYF

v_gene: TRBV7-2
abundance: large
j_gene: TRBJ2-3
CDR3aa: CASSLISTDTQYF

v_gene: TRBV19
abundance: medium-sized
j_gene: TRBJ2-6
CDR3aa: CASSTLLATSGANVLTF

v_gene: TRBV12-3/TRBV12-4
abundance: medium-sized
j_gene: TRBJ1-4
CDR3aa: CASTPDRVREKLFF